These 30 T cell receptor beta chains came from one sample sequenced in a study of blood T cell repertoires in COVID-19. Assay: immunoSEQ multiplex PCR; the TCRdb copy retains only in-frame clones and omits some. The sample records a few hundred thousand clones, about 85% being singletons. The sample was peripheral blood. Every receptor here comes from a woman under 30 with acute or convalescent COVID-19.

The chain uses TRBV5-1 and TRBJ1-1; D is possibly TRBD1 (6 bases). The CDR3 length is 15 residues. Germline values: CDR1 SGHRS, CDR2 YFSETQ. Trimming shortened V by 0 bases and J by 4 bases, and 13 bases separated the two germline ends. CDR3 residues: CASSLEVGGGTEAFF. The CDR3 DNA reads TGCGCCAGCAGCTTGGAGGTTGGGGGCGGCACTGAAGCTTTCTTT. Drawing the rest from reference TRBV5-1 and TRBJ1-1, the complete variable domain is KAGVTQTPRYLIKTRGQQVTLSCSPISGHRSVSWYQQTPGQGLQFLFEYFSETQRNKGNFPGRFSGRQFSNSRSEMNVSTLELGDSALYLCASSLEVGGGTEAFFGQGTRLTVV.

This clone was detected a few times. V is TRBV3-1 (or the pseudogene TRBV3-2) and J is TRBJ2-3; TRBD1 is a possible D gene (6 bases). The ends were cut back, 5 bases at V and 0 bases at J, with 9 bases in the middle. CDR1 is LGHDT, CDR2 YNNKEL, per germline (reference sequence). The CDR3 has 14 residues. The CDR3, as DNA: TGTGCCAGCAGCTGGACAGCAAGCACAGATACGCAGTATTTT. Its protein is CASSWTASTDTQYF.

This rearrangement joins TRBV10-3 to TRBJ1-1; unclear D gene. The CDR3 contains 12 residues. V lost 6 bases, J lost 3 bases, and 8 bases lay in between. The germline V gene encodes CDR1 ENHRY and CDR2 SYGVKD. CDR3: CAISDGDTEAFF. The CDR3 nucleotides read TGTGCCATCAGCGACGGGGACACTGAAGCTTTCTTT.

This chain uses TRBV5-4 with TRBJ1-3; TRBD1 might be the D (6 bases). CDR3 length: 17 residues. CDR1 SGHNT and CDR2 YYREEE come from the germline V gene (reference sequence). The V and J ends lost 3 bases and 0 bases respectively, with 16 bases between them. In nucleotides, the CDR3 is TGTGCCAGCAGCTGGGGGGGCAGCAGTAACTCTGGAAACACCATATATTTT. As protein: CASSWGGSSNSGNTIYF.

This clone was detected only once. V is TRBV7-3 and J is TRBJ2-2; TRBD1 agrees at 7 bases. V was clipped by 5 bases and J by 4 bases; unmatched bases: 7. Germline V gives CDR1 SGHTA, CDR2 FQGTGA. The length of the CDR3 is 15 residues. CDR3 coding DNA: TGTGCCAGCAGCGAGACAGGGACAAGCACCGGGGAGCTGTTTTTT. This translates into CASSETGTSTGELFF.

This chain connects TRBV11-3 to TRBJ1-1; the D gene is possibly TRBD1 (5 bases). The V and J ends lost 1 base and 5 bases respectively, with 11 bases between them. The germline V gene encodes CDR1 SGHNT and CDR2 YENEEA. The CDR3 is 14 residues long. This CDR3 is CASSLGGLGTEAFF. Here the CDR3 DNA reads TGTGCCAGCAGCTTAGGGGGCCTGGGGACTGAAGCTTTCTTT.

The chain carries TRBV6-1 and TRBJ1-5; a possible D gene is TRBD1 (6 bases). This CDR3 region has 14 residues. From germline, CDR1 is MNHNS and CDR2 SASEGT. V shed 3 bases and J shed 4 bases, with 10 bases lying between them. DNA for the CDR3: TGTGCCAGCAGTGATATTACAGGGAATCAGCCCCAGCATTTT. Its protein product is CASSDITGNQPQHF.

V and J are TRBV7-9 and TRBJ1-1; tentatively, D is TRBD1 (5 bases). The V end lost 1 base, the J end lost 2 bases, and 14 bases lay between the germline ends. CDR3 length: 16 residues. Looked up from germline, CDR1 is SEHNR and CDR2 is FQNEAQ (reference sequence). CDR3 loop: CASSLELGQGNTEAFF. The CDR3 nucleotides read TGTGCCAGCAGCTTAGAGCTTGGGCAGGGAAACACTGAAGCTTTCTTT. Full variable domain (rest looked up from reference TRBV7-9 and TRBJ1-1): DTGVSQNPRHKITKRGQNVTFRCDPISEHNRLYWYRQTLGQGPEFLTYFQNEAQLEKSRLLSDRFSAERPKGSFSTLEIQRTEQGDSAMYLCASSLELGQGNTEAFFGQGTRLTVV.

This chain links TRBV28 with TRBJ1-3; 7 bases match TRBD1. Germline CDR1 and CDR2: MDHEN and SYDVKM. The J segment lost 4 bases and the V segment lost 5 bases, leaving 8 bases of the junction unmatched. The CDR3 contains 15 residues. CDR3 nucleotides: TGTGCCAGCAGTGATGACAGGGCGAAGGGAAACACCATATATTTT. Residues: CASSDDRAKGNTIYF.

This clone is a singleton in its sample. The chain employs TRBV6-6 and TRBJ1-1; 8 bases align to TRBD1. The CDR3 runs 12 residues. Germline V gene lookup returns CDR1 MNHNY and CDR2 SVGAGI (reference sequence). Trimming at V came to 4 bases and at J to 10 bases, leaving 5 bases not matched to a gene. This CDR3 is CASSSGQGVAFF. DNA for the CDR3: TGTGCCAGCAGTTCCGGACAGGGCGTAGCTTTCTTT.

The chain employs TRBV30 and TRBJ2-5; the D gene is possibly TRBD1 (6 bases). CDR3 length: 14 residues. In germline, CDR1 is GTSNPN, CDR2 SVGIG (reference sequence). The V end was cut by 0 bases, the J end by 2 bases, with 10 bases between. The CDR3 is CAWSVQGGQETQYF. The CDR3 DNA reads TGTGCCTGGAGTGTACAAGGGGGTCAAGAGACCCAGTACTTC.

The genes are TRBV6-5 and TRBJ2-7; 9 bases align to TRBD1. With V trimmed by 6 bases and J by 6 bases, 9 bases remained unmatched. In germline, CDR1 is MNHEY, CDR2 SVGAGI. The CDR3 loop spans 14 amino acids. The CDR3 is CASRRDRESAEQYF. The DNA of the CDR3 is TGTGCCAGCAGGAGGGACAGGGAATCCGCCGAGCAGTACTTC.

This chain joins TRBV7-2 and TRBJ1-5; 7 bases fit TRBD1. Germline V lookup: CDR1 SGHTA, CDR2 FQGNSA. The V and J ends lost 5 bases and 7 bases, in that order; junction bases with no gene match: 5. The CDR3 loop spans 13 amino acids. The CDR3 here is CASSQGGPQPQHF. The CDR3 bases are TGTGCCAGCAGCCAGGGGGGACCCCAGCCCCAGCATTTT.

The CDR3 spells CASSPQNMGKTGGSDTQYF. The DNA of the CDR3 is TGTGCCAGCTCACCCCAAAATATGGGGAAGACAGGGGGATCAGATACGCAGTATTTT. The rearrangement joins TRBV18 to TRBJ2-3, with 9 bases identical to TRBD1. This CDR3 has 19 residues. Germline-derived CDR1 and CDR2 are KGHSH and LQKENI. V shed 3 bases, J shed 4 bases, and the junction held 17 bases outside the gene matches. The full variable domain, completed using reference TRBV18 and TRBJ2-3, is NAGVMQNPRHLVRRRGQEARLRCSPMKGHSHVYWYRQLPEEGLKFMVYLQKENIIDESGMPKERFSAEFPKEGPSILRIQQVVRGDSAAYFCASSPQNMGKTGGSDTQYFGPGTRLTVL.

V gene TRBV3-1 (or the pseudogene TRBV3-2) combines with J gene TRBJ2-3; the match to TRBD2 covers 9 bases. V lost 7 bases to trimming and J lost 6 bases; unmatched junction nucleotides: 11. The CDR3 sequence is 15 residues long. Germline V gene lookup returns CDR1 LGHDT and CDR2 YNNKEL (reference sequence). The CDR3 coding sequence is TGTGCCAGCACCCCGGGACTAGCTATAGGCGATACGCAGTATTTT. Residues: CASTPGLAIGDTQYF.

CDR3 residues: CASMETGIYNSPLHF. The DNA for the CDR3 is TGTGCCAGCATGGAAACAGGCATCTATAATTCACCCCTCCACTTT. The genes are TRBV27 and TRBJ1-6; a possible D gene is TRBD1 (5 bases). The germline V gene has CDR1 MNHEY and CDR2 SMNVEV (reference sequence). The CDR3 length is 15 residues. V was shortened by 7 bases and J by 3 bases, with 13 bases between the two germline ends.

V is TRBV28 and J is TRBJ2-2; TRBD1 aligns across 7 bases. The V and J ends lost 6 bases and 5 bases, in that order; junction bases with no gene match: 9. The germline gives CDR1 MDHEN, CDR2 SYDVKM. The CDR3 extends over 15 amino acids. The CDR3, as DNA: TGTGCCAGCAGCTACGACAGGGTAGTAACCGGGGAGCTGTTTTTT. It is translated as CASSYDRVVTGELFF.

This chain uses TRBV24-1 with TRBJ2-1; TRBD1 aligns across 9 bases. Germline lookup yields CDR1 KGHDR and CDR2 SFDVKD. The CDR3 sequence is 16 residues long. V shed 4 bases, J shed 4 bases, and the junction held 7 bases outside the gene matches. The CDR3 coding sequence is TGTGCCACCAGTGACGCGACAGGGGGATCATACAATGAGCAGTTCTTC. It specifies CATSDATGGSYNEQFF.

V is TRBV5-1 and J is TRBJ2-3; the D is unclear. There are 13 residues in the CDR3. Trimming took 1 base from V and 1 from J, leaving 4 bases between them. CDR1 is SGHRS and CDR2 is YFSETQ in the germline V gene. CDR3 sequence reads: CASSLQGTDTQYF. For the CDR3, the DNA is TGCGCCAGCAGCTTGCAGGGCACAGATACGCAGTATTTT.

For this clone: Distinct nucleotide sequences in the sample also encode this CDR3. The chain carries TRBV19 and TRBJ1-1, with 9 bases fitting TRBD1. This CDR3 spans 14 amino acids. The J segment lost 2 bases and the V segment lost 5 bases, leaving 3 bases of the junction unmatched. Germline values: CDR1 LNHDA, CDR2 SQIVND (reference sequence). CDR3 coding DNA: TGTGCCAGTAGTCCGGGACAGGGTAACACTGAAGCTTTCTTT. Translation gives CASSPGQGNTEAFF.

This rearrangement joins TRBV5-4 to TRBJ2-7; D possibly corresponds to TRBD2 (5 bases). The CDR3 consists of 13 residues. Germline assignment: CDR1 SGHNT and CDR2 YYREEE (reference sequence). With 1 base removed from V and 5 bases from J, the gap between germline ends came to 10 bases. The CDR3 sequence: CASSLRGSNEQYF. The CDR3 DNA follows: TGTGCCAGCAGCTTGCGGGGTTCCAACGAGCAGTACTTC.

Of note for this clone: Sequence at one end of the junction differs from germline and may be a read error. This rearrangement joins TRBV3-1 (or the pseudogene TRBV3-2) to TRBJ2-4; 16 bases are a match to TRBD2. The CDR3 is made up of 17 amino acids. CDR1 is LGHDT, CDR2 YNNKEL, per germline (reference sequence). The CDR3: CASSLGTSGGARNIQYF. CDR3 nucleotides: TGTGCCAGCAGCCTTGGGACTAGCGGGGGGGCCAGAAACATTCAGTACTTC.

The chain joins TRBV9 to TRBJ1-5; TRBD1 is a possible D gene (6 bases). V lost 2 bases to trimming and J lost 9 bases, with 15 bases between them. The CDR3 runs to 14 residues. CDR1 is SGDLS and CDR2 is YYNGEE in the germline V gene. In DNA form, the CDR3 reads TGTGCCAGCAGCGTGGACAGTTCAGGGTGGCCCCAGCATTTT. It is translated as CASSVDSSGWPQHF.

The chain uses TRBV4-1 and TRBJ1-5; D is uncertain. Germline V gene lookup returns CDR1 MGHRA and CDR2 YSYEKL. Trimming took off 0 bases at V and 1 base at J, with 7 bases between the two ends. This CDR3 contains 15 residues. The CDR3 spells CASSQDPSSNQPQHF. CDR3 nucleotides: TGCGCCAGCAGCCAAGACCCATCAAGCAATCAGCCCCAGCATTTT.

The CDR3 protein is CASSYTRTVGYTF. The CDR3 DNA follows: TGTGCCAGCAGTTACACCAGGACAGTTGGCTACACCTTC. The chain couples TRBV6-5 to TRBJ1-2; maybe TRBD1 (6 bases). This CDR3 has 13 amino acids. Trimming took 2 bases from V and 7 from J, leaving 11 bases between them. The V gene's germline CDR1 is MNHEY and CDR2 SVGAGI.

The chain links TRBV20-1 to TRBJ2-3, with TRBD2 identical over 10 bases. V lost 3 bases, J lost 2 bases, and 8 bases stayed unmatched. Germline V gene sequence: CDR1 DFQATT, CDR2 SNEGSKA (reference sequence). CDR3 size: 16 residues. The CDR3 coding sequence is TGCAGTGCTAGTCACAGCCTAGCGGGAGTCACAGATACGCAGTATTTT. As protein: CSASHSLAGVTDTQYF.

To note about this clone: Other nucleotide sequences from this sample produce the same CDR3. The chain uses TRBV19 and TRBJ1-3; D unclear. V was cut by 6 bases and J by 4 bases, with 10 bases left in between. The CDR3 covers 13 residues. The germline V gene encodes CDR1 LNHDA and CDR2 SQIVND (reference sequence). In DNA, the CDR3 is TGTGCCAGTAGGGCCTCCTCGGGAAACACCATATATTTT. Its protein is CASRASSGNTIYF.

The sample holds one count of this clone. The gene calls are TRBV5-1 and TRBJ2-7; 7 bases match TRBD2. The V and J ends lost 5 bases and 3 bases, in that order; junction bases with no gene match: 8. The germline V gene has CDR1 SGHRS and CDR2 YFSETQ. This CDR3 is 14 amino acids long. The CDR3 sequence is CASSWGGLSYEQYF. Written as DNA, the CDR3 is TGCGCCAGCAGTTGGGGGGGTCTCAGCTACGAGCAGTACTTC.

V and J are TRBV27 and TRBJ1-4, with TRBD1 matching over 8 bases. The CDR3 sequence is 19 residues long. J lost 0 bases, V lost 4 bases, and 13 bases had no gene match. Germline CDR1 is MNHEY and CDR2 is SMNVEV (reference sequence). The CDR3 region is CASSSTPFRGPATNEKLFF. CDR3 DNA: TGTGCCAGCAGTTCCACCCCCTTCAGGGGGCCCGCAACTAATGAAAAACTGTTTTTT.

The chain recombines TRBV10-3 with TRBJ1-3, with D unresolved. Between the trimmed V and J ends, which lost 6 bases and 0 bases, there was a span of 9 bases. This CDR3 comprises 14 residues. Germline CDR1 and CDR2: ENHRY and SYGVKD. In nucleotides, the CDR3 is TGTGCCATCAGGGGCAACCTCTCTGGAAACACCATATATTTT. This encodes CAIRGNLSGNTIYF.